This is a list of T cell receptor beta chains from one sample in a study of blood T cell repertoires in COVID-19. TCRdb keeps only in-frame clones here, not all; method: immunoSEQ multiplex PCR. The sample contains under 170,000 clones, roughly 90% of which appear only once. The sequencing input was peripheral blood. Source of these receptors: a woman in her sixties with active or convalescent COVID-19. The CDR3 runs from the conserved cysteine through the conserved F or W. The D gene is left open where the match is weak.

d_call j_call v_call cdr3_aa cdr3_nt
TRBD2 TRBJ2-3 TRBV11-2 CASSFIAGGQGTQYF TGTGCCAGCAGCTTCATAGCGGGGGGGCAGGGTACGCAGTATTTT
TRBD2 TRBJ2-1 TRBV11-2 CASSLRELAGGGHEQFF TGTGCCAGCAGCTTACGAGAACTAGCGGGCGGCGGGCATGAGCAGTTCTTC
TRBD2 TRBJ2-1 TRBV28 CASISGGSYNEQFF TGTGCCAGCATATCGGGGGGCTCCTACAATGAGCAGTTCTTC
TRBD1 TRBJ2-2 TRBV7-9 CASSSGQGTGELFF TGTGCCAGCAGCTCGGGACAGGGGACCGGGGAGCTGTTTTTT
- TRBJ1-1 TRBV11-2 CASSLISSGTEAFF TGTGCCAGCAGCTTAATATCCAGCGGGACTGAAGCTTTCTTT
TRBD1 TRBJ1-2 TRBV7-9 CASSFPLVRDRVGYGYTF TGTGCCAGCAGCTTCCCCTTGGTCCGGGACAGGGTAGGGTATGGCTACACCTTC
- TRBJ1-1 TRBV9 CASSIIQTFEDTEAFF TGTGCCAGCAGCATAATACAGACCTTCGAAGACACTGAAGCTTTCTTT
- TRBJ1-4 TRBV7-9 CASTPVSEKLFF TGTGCCAGCACCCCGGTTTCTGAAAAACTGTTTTTT
- TRBJ2-5 TRBV4-1 CASSQDRETQYF TGCGCCAGCAGCCAAGATCGGGAGACCCAGTACTTC
- TRBJ1-1 TRBV9 CASSVDGQPGDTEAFF TGTGCCAGCAGCGTAGACGGACAGCCTGGGGACACTGAAGCTTTCTTT
- TRBJ2-5 TRBV10-3 CAIREDYQETQYF TGTGCCATCAGAGAGGACTATCAAGAGACCCAGTACTTC
- TRBJ1-4 TRBV4-3 CASSGGRSTTNEKLFF TGCGCCAGCAGCGGGGGGAGGTCGACGACTAATGAAAAACTGTTTTTT
TRBD1 TRBJ1-1 TRBV6-6 CASSFRQGDTEAFF TGTGCCAGCAGTTTCCGACAGGGCGACACTGAAGCTTTCTTT
- TRBJ1-2 TRBV10-3 CAISESTGTTYGYTF TGTGCCATCAGTGAGTCAACAGGAACCACCTATGGCTACACCTTC
- TRBJ2-7 TRBV4-3 CASSHAAGGYEQYF TGCGCCAGCAGCCATGCCGCCGGCGGCTACGAGCAGTACTTC